This entry lists 6 T cell receptor beta chains sequenced from one sample in a study of T cell changes during pregnancy in multiple sclerosis (dated by TCRdb to the late 2010s). Receptor libraries were prepared by the immunoSEQ multiplex PCR assay. TCRdb obtained this table from immuneACCESS and retained in-frame rearrangements with V and J assigned. These tables miss some clones; where compared with another copy, unresolved V genes account for less than half of the shortfall, and the remainder is unexplained. This sample holds about 36,000 clones; more than 75% were observed only once. The ten largest clonotypes hold just over 0.55% of the sample. The source material was CD4+ T cells from peripheral blood mononuclear cells, sampled in the first trimester of pregnancy. The receptors were gathered from a female donor with multiple sclerosis, enrolled in a pregnancy study.

This rearrangement joins TRBV25-1 to TRBJ2-1; tentative D call: TRBD1 (5 bases). V dropped 7 bases and J dropped 6 bases, with 16 bases sitting between them. The CDR3 contains 14 residues. Germline V gene data show CDR1 as MGHDK and CDR2 as SYGVNS. The CDR3 nucleotides read TGTGCCAGCAACTCAGGGCAGGCTTTCAATGAGCAGTTCTTC. Translation gives CASNSGQAFNEQFF. The variable domain in full, with the rest retrieved from reference TRBV25-1 and TRBJ2-1, is EADIYQTPRYLVIGTGKKITLECSQTMGHDKMYWYQQDPGMELHLIHYSYGVNSTEKGDLSSESTVSRIRTEHFPLTLESARPSHTSQYLCASNSGQAFNEQFFGPGTRLTVL.

The gene calls are TRBV5-3 and TRBJ1-1, with D perhaps TRBD1 (6 bases). TRBV5-3 is annotated as an ORF whose role is uncertain. V was shortened by 5 bases and J by 9 bases, with 11 bases between the two germline ends. CDR3 size: 11 residues. The CDR3 sequence: CARSTGHKAFF. The DNA of the CDR3 is TGTGCCAGAAGTACGGGACATAAAGCTTTCTTT.

The V call is TRBV2, the J call TRBJ2-4, with 7 bases lining up with TRBD1. After removal of 8 bases from V and 4 bases from J, the junction contained 8 bases not matched to a gene. The CDR3 runs 14 residues. Germline-derived CDR1 and CDR2 are SNHLY and FYNNEI. This chain's CDR3 is CASRIETGKNIQYF. In DNA form, the CDR3 reads TGTGCCAGCCGTATTGAGACAGGGAAAAACATTCAGTACTTC.

The genes are TRBV19 and TRBJ2-5, with 11 bases aligning to TRBD1. The CDR3 is 14 amino acids. With V trimmed by 7 bases and J by 2 bases, 3 bases remained unmatched. Germline V gives CDR1 LNHDA, CDR2 SQIVND (reference sequence). The CDR3 DNA sequence: TGTGCCAGTACGGGGACAGGGGGACAAGAGACCCAGTACTTC. It is translated as CASTGTGGQETQYF.

The chain combines TRBV2 with TRBJ2-5; the D gene is possibly TRBD2 (5 bases). The germline V and J ends were trimmed by 4 bases and 5 bases, with 17 bases remaining between them. Germline V CDR1 and CDR2: SNHLY, FYNNEI. The CDR3 has 15 amino acids. CDR3 coding DNA: TGTGCCAGCAGTGTTATCCTCGGGTGGAGGGAGACCCAGTACTTC. Protein product: CASSVILGWRETQYF.

J is TRBJ2-1 and V is TRBV2; TRBD2 aligns across 14 bases. The V segment lost 4 bases and the J segment 14 bases; nucleotides outside the gene matches: 10. CDR1 and CDR2 (germline): SNHLY, FYNNEI. There are 15 residues in the CDR3. The CDR3 sequence: CASSVMGLAGDREFF. The CDR3, as DNA: TGTGCCAGCAGTGTAATGGGACTAGCGGGAGATCGGGAGTTCTTC.